These 20 T cell receptor beta chains came from one sample sequenced in a study of graft-versus-host responses after intestinal transplantation. TCRdb keeps only in-frame clones here, not all; method: immunoSEQ multiplex PCR. The sample lists about 41,000 clones; approximately 95% were seen once. Their recognized antigens are unknown. Sequences were derived from unstimulated CD8+ T cells sorted from spleen or lymph node cells, sampled before transplant. The receptor set was obtained from a human donor who was the organ donor for an intestinal transplant.

CDR3 in DNA: TGTGCTAGTGGCCCCCCTAGCGGGAGTTACGAGCAGTACTTC. Translation: CASGPPSGSYEQYF. The chain employs TRBV12-5 and TRBJ2-7, with 10 bases aligning to TRBD2. The CDR3 extends over 14 amino acids. CDR1 and CDR2 from the germline V gene are LGHNT and FRNRAP. V dropped 6 bases and J dropped 4; count of bases not matched to a gene: 6.

V is TRBV4-1 and J is TRBJ2-5; D gene uncertain. CDR3 length equals 12 residues. The ends were cut back, 1 base at V and 5 bases at J, with 5 bases in the middle. Germline V gene lookup returns CDR1 MGHRA and CDR2 YSYEKL. Here the CDR3 reads CASSQAGETQYF. The CDR3 coding sequence is TGCGCCAGCAGCCAAGCCGGGGAGACCCAGTACTTC.

The V call is TRBV2, the J call TRBJ2-7; D is undetermined. In germline, CDR1 is SNHLY, CDR2 FYNNEI. This CDR3 contains 14 residues. Trimming stripped 5 bases from V and 7 bases from J, with 18 bases between. CDR3 region: CASSTDQYSLEQYF. CDR3 sequence (DNA): TGTGCCAGCAGTACGGACCAGTATAGCCTAGAGCAGTACTTC.

This clone was picked up one time. This rearrangement joins TRBV27 to TRBJ2-7; 8 positions agree with TRBD1. Germline loops: CDR1 MNHEY, CDR2 SMNVEV (reference sequence). CDR3 size: 15 residues. V lost 3 bases, J lost 2 bases, and 6 bases stayed unmatched. The CDR3 sequence: CASSFSGQGTYEQYF. The CDR3 region has the DNA TGTGCCAGCAGTTTTTCCGGACAGGGCACCTACGAGCAGTACTTC.

This chain links TRBV4-1 with TRBJ1-1; D unclear. CDR1 and CDR2 (germline): MGHRA, YSYEKL. The V end was cut by 1 base, the J end by 3 bases, with 12 bases between. The CDR3 is 15 amino acids. The DNA of the CDR3 is TGCGCCAGCAGCCAAGTAGTGGATCGAGACACTGAAGCTTTCTTT. It translates to CASSQVVDRDTEAFF.

The chain uses TRBV27 and TRBJ2-7; 7 bases align to TRBD2. V was clipped by 3 bases and J by 2 bases; unmatched bases: 7. The germline CDR1 and CDR2 sequences are MNHEY and SMNVEV (reference sequence). The CDR3 has 15 amino acids. DNA for the CDR3: TGTGCCAGCAGTTTTTCCGGGGAGGGAACCTACGAGCAGTACTTC. Its translation is CASSFSGEGTYEQYF.

As concerns this clone: Other DNA sequences in the same sample also yield this CDR3. V usage is TRBV7-9 and J usage is TRBJ2-5; D remains ambiguous. Germline values: CDR1 SEHNR, CDR2 FQNEAQ (reference sequence). CDR3 length: 13 residues. V gave up 6 bases and J gave up 2 bases, with 10 bases separating them. The DNA of the CDR3 is TGTGCCAGCAGTCCAGACTCTCAAGAGACCCAGTACTTC. It encodes CASSPDSQETQYF.

This chain joins TRBV5-4 and TRBJ2-3; 8 bases are shared with TRBD2. Germline CDR1 reads SGHNT; CDR2 reads YYREEE (reference sequence). The CDR3 consists of 16 residues. V shed 2 bases, J shed 2 bases, and the junction held 7 bases outside the gene matches. DNA of the CDR3: TGTGCCAGCAGCTTTGCGGCTAGCGGGCTCACAGATACGCAGTATTTT. Translating it yields CASSFAASGLTDTQYF.

This sequence joins TRBV7-2 and TRBJ2-1; TRBD2 is a possible D gene (5 bases). Per germline, CDR1 SGHTA and CDR2 FQGNSA. This CDR3 is 16 amino acids long. Trimming pared 4 bases from V and 5 bases from J, leaving 18 bases between. The CDR3 nucleotides are TGTGCCAGCAGCTCTGAGGGTGTCCACTGGGACAATGAGCAGTTCTTC. Residues: CASSSEGVHWDNEQFF. Filled out from reference TRBV7-2 and TRBJ2-1, the complete variable domain reads GAGVSQSPSNKVTEKGKDVELRCDPISGHTALYWYRQSLGQGLEFLIYFQGNSAPDKSGLPSDRFSAERTGGSVSTLTIQRTQQEDSAVYLCASSSEGVHWDNEQFFGPGTRLTVL.

The rearrangement joins TRBV7-9 to TRBJ2-3; a possible D gene is TRBD2 (5 bases). This CDR3 is built from 15 residues. V gave up 3 bases and J gave up 2 bases, with 12 bases separating them. Germline V gene sequence: CDR1 SEHNR, CDR2 FQNEAQ (reference sequence). The CDR3 region has the DNA TGTGCCAGCAGCTTGGTAGGAGGTACCACAGATACGCAGTATTTT. It specifies CASSLVGGTTDTQYF.

This chain joins TRBV11-2 and TRBJ2-7, with a possible D match to TRBD2 (5 bases). Germline V CDR1 and CDR2: SGHAT, FQNNGV. The ends were cut back, 1 base at V and 0 bases at J, with 7 bases in the middle. The CDR3 extends over 14 amino acids. The DNA of the CDR3 is TGTGCCAGCAGCTTAGCGGGGTTCTCCTACGAGCAGTACTTC. Encoded protein: CASSLAGFSYEQYF.

The chain carries TRBV4-2 and TRBJ1-3; D remains unclear. CDR1 and CDR2 (germline): LGHNA, YNFKEQ. The CDR3 spans 11 residues. The V end was cut by 1 base, the J end by 5 bases, with 0 bases between. The CDR3 here is CASSQGNTIYF. The CDR3, as DNA: TGTGCCAGCAGCCAAGGAAACACCATATATTTT.

The chain couples TRBV5-8 to TRBJ1-1; D is unresolved. CDR1 and CDR2 (germline): SGHTS, YDEGEE. The V end lost 3 bases, the J end lost 3 bases, and 9 bases lay between the germline ends. The CDR3 extends over 13 amino acids. The CDR3 region is CASSSLLYTEAFF. CDR3 coding DNA: TGTGCCAGCAGCTCCCTGCTGTACACTGAAGCTTTCTTT.

This chain joins TRBV7-9 and TRBJ2-7; 10 nucleotides match TRBD2. V lost 5 bases and J lost 5; bases outside the gene matches: 9. The CDR3 sequence is 15 residues long. Germline assignment: CDR1 SEHNR and CDR2 FQNEAQ (reference sequence). CDR3 nucleotide sequence: TGTGCCAGCAGCCCGGGGACTAGCGCCCAGAACGAGCAGTACTTC. This encodes CASSPGTSAQNEQYF.

The gene calls are TRBV25-1 and TRBJ2-3; D may be TRBD2 (7 bases). Germline loops: CDR1 MGHDK, CDR2 SYGVNS. V was clipped by 3 bases and J by 0 bases, with 16 bases between them. The CDR3 is 17 residues long. CDR3 sequence reads: CASSDWGGYSSTDTQYF. The DNA for the CDR3 is TGTGCCAGCAGTGACTGGGGGGGCTATTCTAGCACAGATACGCAGTATTTT.

The CDR3 is CASSRWIVTSDEQFF. The CDR3 DNA sequence: TGTGCCAGCAGTAGGTGGATAGTAACGTCCGATGAGCAGTTCTTC. The chain links TRBV6-5 to TRBJ2-1; the D is unclear. The V gene's germline CDR1 is MNHEY and CDR2 SVGAGI. The CDR3 loop spans 15 amino acids. V was trimmed by 5 bases and J by 8 bases, leaving 19 bases between them.

The rearrangement uses TRBV2 and TRBJ2-1; the match to TRBD1 covers 7 bases. J lost 8 bases, V lost 2 bases, and 9 bases had no gene match. Germline CDR1 SNHLY, CDR2 FYNNEI. The CDR3 contains 15 residues. The CDR3 protein is CASSEPGSGGDEQFF. In DNA, the CDR3 is TGTGCCAGCAGTGAACCCGGTTCAGGGGGAGATGAGCAGTTCTTC.

The genes are TRBV10-1 and TRBJ2-5; no clear D. This CDR3 spans 15 amino acids. In germline, CDR1 is WNHNN, CDR2 SYGVQD (reference sequence). The V and J ends lost 2 bases and 7 bases respectively, with 17 bases between them. The CDR3 loop is CASSETRPDGSTQYF. CDR3 DNA sequence: TGCGCCAGCAGTGAGACTCGTCCGGACGGGTCGACCCAGTACTTC.

The J gene is TRBJ2-1, the V gene TRBV4-1; 10 nucleotides match TRBD1. The germline gives CDR1 MGHRA, CDR2 YSYEKL. The trim removed 5 bases at V and 7 bases at J, leaving 23 bases unmatched. The CDR3 runs to 20 residues. The CDR3 here is CASSALIYLTGTGDWNEQFF. CDR3 in DNA: TGCGCCAGCAGCGCCCTCATATATTTAACCGGGACAGGGGACTGGAATGAGCAGTTCTTC.

The chain links TRBV11-2 to TRBJ2-5, with D perhaps TRBD2 (6 bases). With 1 base removed from V and 5 bases from J, the gap between germline ends came to 14 bases. The length of the CDR3 is 15 residues. Germline values: CDR1 SGHAT, CDR2 FQNNGV. For the CDR3, the DNA is TGTGCCAGCAGCTTAGGGCGGGGAAGTGAGGAGACCCAGTACTTC. It is translated as CASSLGRGSEETQYF.